The clone carrying this TCR beta chain was detected only once. Its antigen remains unknown. Libraries were prepared by immunoSEQ multiplex PCR; TCRdb keeps only in-frame clonotypes and omits some of them. The data contain 130,000 or so clones, roughly 86% of them singletons. This record comes from a study of T cell responses to AZD1222 COVID-19 vaccine. As for the study in general: Recipients boosted at about 4 weeks or about 12 weeks are pooled. Study-wide findings and caveats: Clonal diversity was possibly underestimated; the donors were predominantly white British and more often female. Mapped onto spike, vaccine-associated CD4 TCRs spanned it and were dominant at 160-218 and 743-854. Without day 14 samples, only post-peak T cell repertoires were studied.

This CDR3 contains 16 residues. V trimming: 5 bases; J trimming: 2 bases; junction bases outside the gene matches: 11. Per the germline V gene, CDR1 is LGHDT and CDR2 is YNNKEL (reference sequence). The sample here was peripheral blood, taken on day 0 of AZD1222 vaccination. This sequence was found in an adult in good health. V is TRBV3-1 (or the pseudogene TRBV3-2) and J is TRBJ1-2, with 7 bases identical to TRBD1. CDR3 coding DNA: TGTGCCAGCAGCTATATCCCAGGCAGGGGGAACTATGGCTACACCTTC. Translated, it gives CASSYIPGRGNYGYTF.